The rows below give T cell receptor beta chains drawn from one sample of a study of early T cells in non-severe SARS-CoV-2 infection. TCRdb passed the 5' RACE reads through MiXCR, listing each CDR3 protein once. The sample carries approximately 65,000 distinct CDR3 sequences, approximately 14% recorded once. Sequencing used whole blood. The receptors come from an adult who was a healthcare worker with PCR-confirmed SARS-CoV-2 infection or an uninfected control (not recorded which). Each CDR3 is given with its conserved first and last residue. The D gene is left open where the match is weak. Clone size is given for some rows only: seen once, a few or many times, or a class if the clone is expanded.

d_call: NA
clone_size: NA
j_call: TRBJ1-1
v_call: TRBV29-1
cdr3_aa: CSVVGGRRMNTEAFF
cdr3_nt: TGCAGCGTTGTGGGGGGGCGTAGAATGAACACTGAAGCTTTCTTT

d_call: NA
clone_size: few
j_call: TRBJ2-5
v_call: TRBV6-5
cdr3_aa: CASSPPGHQETQYF
cdr3_nt: TGTGCCAGCAGTCCCCCGGGGCACCAAGAGACCCAGTACTTC

d_call: TRBD1
clone_size: many
j_call: TRBJ1-2
v_call: TRBV12-3/TRBV12-4
cdr3_aa: CASRMTGVLYYGYTF
cdr3_nt: TGTGCCAGCAGGATGACAGGGGTATTGTACTATGGCTACACCTTC

d_call: NA
clone_size: few
j_call: TRBJ1-1
v_call: TRBV11-2
cdr3_aa: CASSLSTTGGNTEAFF
cdr3_nt: TGTGCCAGCAGCTTATCTACGACGGGGGGGAACACTGAAGCTTTCTTT

d_call: NA
clone_size: many
j_call: TRBJ2-7
v_call: TRBV5-6
cdr3_aa: CASSPLGPGSYEQYF
cdr3_nt: TGTGCCAGCAGCCCTCTAGGCCCCGGGTCATACGAGCAGTACTTC

d_call: NA
clone_size: few
j_call: TRBJ1-4
v_call: TRBV3-1
cdr3_aa: CASSRTYATNEKLFF
cdr3_nt: TGTGCCAGCAGCCGGACATACGCAACTAATGAAAAACTGTTTTTT

d_call: NA
clone_size: few
j_call: TRBJ1-5
v_call: TRBV18
cdr3_aa: CASSPGDPNSNQPQHF
cdr3_nt: TGTGCCAGCTCACCCGGAGATCCTAATAGCAATCAGCCCCAGCATTTT

d_call: NA
clone_size: NA
j_call: TRBJ1-6
v_call: TRBV11-3
cdr3_aa: CASSLGRGTWFGSPLHF
cdr3_nt: TGTGCCAGCAGCTTAGGCAGGGGCACCTGGTTTGGTTCACCCCTCCACTTT

d_call: NA
clone_size: few
j_call: TRBJ2-1
v_call: TRBV10-3
cdr3_aa: CAISESGLDPSWDNEQFF
cdr3_nt: TGTGCCATCAGTGAGTCTGGACTCGACCCATCCTGGGACAATGAGCAGTTCTTC

d_call: NA
clone_size: NA
j_call: TRBJ1-2
v_call: TRBV29-1
cdr3_aa: CSVDGIGHPGGYTF
cdr3_nt: TGCAGCGTTGATGGAATCGGACACCCGGGGGGCTACACCTTC

d_call: TRBD1
clone_size: NA
j_call: TRBJ1-2
v_call: TRBV6-6
cdr3_aa: CASSYGQGDYGYTF
cdr3_nt: TGTGCCAGCAGTTACGGACAGGGCGACTATGGCTACACCTTC

d_call: NA
clone_size: many
j_call: TRBJ2-6
v_call: TRBV19
cdr3_aa: CASSIRAGANVLTF
cdr3_nt: TGTGCCAGTAGTATTCGGGCCGGGGCCAACGTCCTGACTTTC

d_call: TRBD2
clone_size: many
j_call: TRBJ2-1
v_call: TRBV2
cdr3_aa: CASSPLAGGYNEQFF
cdr3_nt: TGTGCCAGCAGCCCTCTAGCGGGGGGCTACAATGAGCAGTTCTTC

d_call: TRBD1
clone_size: many
j_call: TRBJ1-5
v_call: TRBV12-3/TRBV12-4
cdr3_aa: CASSFGQGLEPQHF
cdr3_nt: TGTGCCAGCAGTTTCGGACAGGGGTTGGAGCCCCAGCATTTT

d_call: NA
clone_size: few
j_call: TRBJ1-3
v_call: TRBV5-1
cdr3_aa: CASSLDSISGNTIYF
cdr3_nt: TGCGCCAGCAGCTTGGACTCGATCTCTGGAAACACCATATATTTT

d_call: NA
clone_size: NA
j_call: TRBJ1-5
v_call: TRBV7-8
cdr3_aa: CASSLVRTRSNQPQHF
cdr3_nt: TGTGCCAGCAGCTTAGTCAGGACTAGAAGCAATCAGCCCCAGCATTTT

d_call: NA
clone_size: NA
j_call: TRBJ1-5
v_call: TRBV3-1
cdr3_aa: CASSPGRGRNQPQHF
cdr3_nt: TGTGCCAGCAGCCCCGGCAGGGGCCGCAATCAGCCCCAGCATTTT

d_call: NA
clone_size: NA
j_call: TRBJ2-1
v_call: TRBV30
cdr3_aa: CAWGGRPDREQFF
cdr3_nt: TGTGCCTGGGGCGGGCGGCCGGATAGGGAGCAGTTCTTC

d_call: NA
clone_size: many
j_call: TRBJ1-5
v_call: TRBV12-3/TRBV12-4
cdr3_aa: CASSPQGRNQPQHF
cdr3_nt: TGTGCCAGCAGCCCACAGGGACGCAATCAGCCCCAGCATTTT

d_call: TRBD2
clone_size: NA
j_call: TRBJ2-2
v_call: TRBV18
cdr3_aa: CASSPTSGGPNIRGELFF
cdr3_nt: TGTGCCAGCTCACCAACTAGCGGGGGGCCCAACATCCGCGGGGAGCTGTTTTTT

d_call: TRBD1
clone_size: NA
j_call: TRBJ2-7
v_call: TRBV4-3
cdr3_aa: CASSQGGDRGYEQYF
cdr3_nt: TGCGCCAGCAGCCAAGGAGGCGACAGGGGCTACGAGCAGTACTTC

d_call: NA
clone_size: NA
j_call: TRBJ1-4
v_call: TRBV7-9
cdr3_aa: CASTRRQATNEKLFF
cdr3_nt: TGTGCCAGCACCCGAAGGCAGGCGACTAATGAAAAACTGTTTTTT

d_call: NA
clone_size: few
j_call: TRBJ1-5
v_call: TRBV19
cdr3_aa: CASSAGSNQPQHF
cdr3_nt: TGTGCCAGCTCGGCGGGTAGCAATCAGCCCCAGCATTTT

d_call: NA
clone_size: NA
j_call: TRBJ1-6
v_call: TRBV6-4
cdr3_aa: CASSGSWGSPLHF
cdr3_nt: TGTGCCAGCAGTGGATCGTGGGGATCACCCCTCCACTTT

d_call: NA
clone_size: NA
j_call: TRBJ2-2
v_call: TRBV6-5
cdr3_aa: CASSYSVGNTGELFF
cdr3_nt: TGTGCCAGCAGTTACAGCGTCGGGAACACCGGGGAGCTGTTTTTT

d_call: TRBD2
clone_size: NA
j_call: TRBJ2-3
v_call: TRBV19
cdr3_aa: CATSNRAGGATDTQYF
cdr3_nt: TGTGCCACCTCCAATCGAGCGGGGGGCGCCACAGATACGCAGTATTTT

d_call: NA
clone_size: few
j_call: TRBJ1-2
v_call: TRBV6-2/TRBV6-3
cdr3_aa: CASSYYSPPAANYGYTF
cdr3_nt: TGTGCCAGCAGTTACTACAGCCCTCCGGCGGCTAACTATGGCTACACCTTC

d_call: TRBD2
clone_size: few
j_call: TRBJ2-2
v_call: TRBV7-2
cdr3_aa: CASSLGTSGFTGELFF
cdr3_nt: TGTGCCAGCAGCCTCGGGACTAGCGGATTTACCGGGGAGCTGTTTTTT

d_call: TRBD2
clone_size: NA
j_call: TRBJ2-5
v_call: TRBV5-1
cdr3_aa: CASSSTSSGETQYF
cdr3_nt: TGCGCCAGCAGCTCGACTAGCTCCGGAGAGACCCAGTACTTC

d_call: TRBD2
clone_size: NA
j_call: TRBJ2-3
v_call: TRBV7-2
cdr3_aa: CASSLTSGGTDTQYF
cdr3_nt: TGTGCCAGCAGCTTAACTAGCGGTGGTACAGATACGCAGTATTTT

d_call: NA
clone_size: NA
j_call: TRBJ2-7
v_call: TRBV20-1
cdr3_aa: CSALTTEYEQYF
cdr3_nt: TGCAGTGCTTTAACTACAGAGTACGAGCAGTACTTC

d_call: TRBD1
clone_size: few
j_call: TRBJ1-2
v_call: TRBV9
cdr3_aa: CASSATGGYGYTF
cdr3_nt: TGTGCCAGCAGCGCGACAGGGGGCTATGGCTACACCTTC

d_call: NA
clone_size: many
j_call: TRBJ1-2
v_call: TRBV6-2/TRBV6-3
cdr3_aa: CASSATALGTSHGYTF
cdr3_nt: TGTGCCAGCAGCGCCACCGCACTTGGGACGTCCCATGGCTACACCTTC

d_call: TRBD2
clone_size: NA
j_call: TRBJ2-7
v_call: TRBV4-2
cdr3_aa: CASRAGASSYEQYF
cdr3_nt: TGTGCCAGCAGAGCGGGGGCGAGCTCCTACGAGCAGTACTTC

d_call: TRBD1
clone_size: many
j_call: TRBJ2-5
v_call: TRBV12-5
cdr3_aa: CASGSSPTGGQETQYF
cdr3_nt: TGTGCTAGTGGTTCTTCCCCTACAGGGGGCCAAGAGACCCAGTACTTC

d_call: NA
clone_size: NA
j_call: TRBJ1-2
v_call: TRBV7-3
cdr3_aa: CASSQGGLPDGYTF
cdr3_nt: TGTGCCAGCAGCCAAGGGGGGCTCCCCGATGGCTACACCTTC

d_call: NA
clone_size: many
j_call: TRBJ2-7
v_call: TRBV7-8
cdr3_aa: CASSPGTDYEQYF
cdr3_nt: TGTGCCAGCAGCCCCGGGACTGACTACGAGCAGTACTTC

d_call: NA
clone_size: many
j_call: TRBJ1-3
v_call: TRBV21-1
cdr3_aa: CASSGRDRFLSGNTIYF
cdr3_nt: TGTGCCAGCAGCGGCCGGGACAGGTTTCTCTCTGGAAACACCATATATTTT

d_call: TRBD1
clone_size: many
j_call: TRBJ1-3
v_call: TRBV6-5
cdr3_aa: CASSAMTGVAGNTIYF
cdr3_nt: TGTGCCAGCAGTGCCATGACAGGGGTCGCTGGAAACACCATATATTTT

d_call: NA
clone_size: many
j_call: TRBJ2-6
v_call: TRBV19
cdr3_aa: CASSFTGSGANVLTF
cdr3_nt: TGTGCCAGTAGTTTTACAGGGTCAGGGGCCAACGTCCTGACTTTC

d_call: NA
clone_size: NA
j_call: TRBJ1-5
v_call: TRBV6-2/TRBV6-3
cdr3_aa: CASSLPGGGQPQHF
cdr3_nt: TGTGCCAGCAGCCTACCCGGGGGGGGTCAGCCCCAGCATTTT

d_call: NA
clone_size: many
j_call: TRBJ1-6
v_call: TRBV10-2
cdr3_aa: CASSGLGGEFSNSPLHF
cdr3_nt: TGCGCCAGCAGTGGCCTTGGAGGGGAATTCTCAAATTCACCCCTCCACTTT

d_call: NA
clone_size: NA
j_call: TRBJ1-1
v_call: TRBV18
cdr3_aa: CASSPQGSLNTEAFF
cdr3_nt: TGTGCCAGCTCACCTCAGGGGAGTTTGAACACTGAAGCTTTCTTT

d_call: NA
clone_size: many
j_call: TRBJ1-5
v_call: TRBV30
cdr3_aa: CAWSSGVSQPQHF
cdr3_nt: TGTGCCTGGAGTTCGGGTGTCTCACAGCCCCAGCATTTT

d_call: NA
clone_size: NA
j_call: TRBJ2-2
v_call: TRBV20-1
cdr3_aa: CSAPKGGAGTGELFF
cdr3_nt: TGCAGTGCCCCGAAGGGGGGGGCGGGCACCGGGGAGCTGTTTTTT

d_call: NA
clone_size: once
j_call: TRBJ1-1
v_call: TRBV27
cdr3_aa: CASSMKWGTEAFF
cdr3_nt: TGTGCCAGCAGCATGAAGTGGGGAACTGAAGCTTTCTTT

d_call: NA
clone_size: few
j_call: TRBJ1-1
v_call: TRBV7-2
cdr3_aa: CASSPLLGYNTEAFF
cdr3_nt: TGTGCCAGCAGCCCCCTTTTGGGGTATAACACTGAAGCTTTCTTT

d_call: TRBD2
clone_size: few
j_call: TRBJ2-5
v_call: TRBV7-3
cdr3_aa: CASSPGRGRETQYF
cdr3_nt: TGTGCCAGCAGCCCAGGGCGGGGGAGAGAGACCCAGTACTTC

d_call: NA
clone_size: NA
j_call: TRBJ1-4
v_call: TRBV6-5
cdr3_aa: CASSLLLRGDEKLFF
cdr3_nt: TGTGCCAGCAGTTTACTCCTGAGGGGCGATGAAAAACTGTTTTTT

d_call: NA
clone_size: once
j_call: TRBJ2-1
v_call: TRBV3-1
cdr3_aa: CASSPTISYNEQFF
cdr3_nt: TGTGCCAGCAGCCCAACGATCTCCTACAATGAGCAGTTCTTC

d_call: TRBD1
clone_size: many
j_call: TRBJ2-5
v_call: TRBV5-1
cdr3_aa: CASRTTGTGQETQYF
cdr3_nt: TGCGCCAGCAGAACCACCGGGACAGGCCAAGAGACCCAGTACTTC